This TCR beta chain was documented in a study of blood T cell repertoires in COVID-19. Background on the study: Sites across the United States, Italy and Spain contributed samples from acute and convalescent COVID-19. PBMCs, B-cell-depleted T cells, or T cells were the source of the cDNA or gDNA that made up the material.

In the authors' methods: Researchers report that nucleated cell counts were estimated from reference gene primer amplification. Assay: immunoSEQ multiplex PCR; the TCRdb copy retains only in-frame clones and omits some. For V, J and clone size, that table is used; D and trimming come from the DNA. In the table there are roughly 250,000 clones, 70% to 90% of which are singletons. Germline V gene data show CDR1 as MNHNS and CDR2 as SASEGT. This CDR3 has 11 amino acids. V was pared by 2 bases and J by 10 bases, with 6 bases between. The clonotype was recovered from a woman aged 55-69 years with active or convalescent COVID-19. The chain uses TRBV6-1 and TRBJ2-1; no definite D call. Sequenced: peripheral blood. The CDR3 protein is CASSEPPEQFF. The DNA for the CDR3 is TGTGCCAGCAGTGAACCCCCAGAGCAGTTCTTC.